One sample yielded the 24 T cell receptor beta chains listed below, sequenced in a study of cytomegalovirus exposure and HLA in healthy donors. With 60 Vbeta and 13 Jbeta primers, the PCR was carried out. Sequencing used immunoSEQ multiplex PCR; TCRdb keeps in-frame clones, though not all of them. This sample has 100,000 to 150,000 clones, with around 73% found just once. The sample comprised PBMCs. All receptors derive from a human donor in good health.

This sequence joins TRBV7-2 and TRBJ1-2; 7 nucleotides align to TRBD1. CDR3 length equals 16 residues. After removal of 6 bases from V and 2 bases from J, the junction contained 12 bases not matched to a gene. CDR1 and CDR2 (germline): SGHTA, FQGNSA. As DNA, the CDR3 is TGTGCCAGCAGTACGGACAGGTTCCCCCTCAACTATGGCTACACCTTC. Its protein is CASSTDRFPLNYGYTF.

The J gene is TRBJ2-5, the V gene TRBV2; tentative D call: TRBD2 (5 bases). Deletions cut 1 base from V and 2 bases from J, with 8 bases between. Germline CDR1 SNHLY, CDR2 FYNNEI. The CDR3 totals 14 residues. DNA for the CDR3: TGTGCCAGCAGTGAAGATCTAGCTCAAGAGACCCAGTACTTC. This translates into CASSEDLAQETQYF. The variable domain in full, completed from reference TRBV2 and TRBJ2-5, reads EPEVTQTPSHQVTQMGQEVILRCVPISNHLYFYWYRQILGQKVEFLVSFYNNEISEKSEIFDDQFSVERPDGSNFTLKIRSTKLEDSAMYFCASSEDLAQETQYFGPGTRLLVL.

This sequence joins TRBV7-3 and TRBJ1-1; a weak D match, TRBD1 (5 bases). Per the germline V gene, CDR1 is SGHTA and CDR2 is FQGTGA. The CDR3 totals 14 residues. Trimming cost V 5 bases and J 1 base, with 11 bases left between them. In nucleotides, the CDR3 is TGTGCCAGCAGCATTCTCGGGGGGAACACTGAAGCTTTCTTT. It encodes CASSILGGNTEAFF.

CDR3 protein: CASSYWGGASYEQYF. The CDR3, as DNA: TGTGCCAGCAGTTACTGGGGGGGGGCCTCCTACGAGCAGTACTTC. This sequence joins TRBV6-5 and TRBJ2-7; D is possibly TRBD2 (7 bases). Germline values: CDR1 MNHEY, CDR2 SVGAGI. V was clipped by 1 base and J by 0 bases, with 10 bases between them. There are 15 residues in the CDR3.

This chain links TRBV5-4 with TRBJ2-5; D uncertain. Trimming stripped 0 bases from V and 6 bases from J, with 12 bases between. Germline CDR1 SGHNT, CDR2 YYREEE (reference sequence). The CDR3 length is 14 residues. The CDR3 protein is CASSLDATTKTQYF. The CDR3 DNA reads TGTGCCAGCAGCTTGGATGCCACTACAAAGACCCAGTACTTC.

The chain combines TRBV7-3 with TRBJ2-2; 9 bases line up with TRBD1. The CDR3 is 17 amino acids. CDR1 and CDR2 from the germline V gene are SGHTA and FQGTGA. The V segment lost 4 bases and the J segment 1 base; nucleotides outside the gene matches: 7. The CDR3 region has the DNA TGTGCCAGCAGCTCCACAACAGGGGGCTGGAACACCGGGGAGCTGTTTTTT. Protein sequence: CASSSTTGGWNTGELFF.

The chain has TRBV27 and TRBJ2-2, with a possible D match to TRBD1 (5 bases). V shed 1 base and J shed 6 bases, with 15 bases lying between them. CDR1 and CDR2 from the germline V gene are MNHEY and SMNVEV (reference sequence). This CDR3 contains 16 residues. The CDR3 DNA sequence: TGTGCCAGCAGTTTATTGGTACCAAAGGGGCCCGGGGAGCTGTTTTTT. Amino acids: CASSLLVPKGPGELFF.

Comments on this clone: Different DNA sequences within this sample yield the same CDR3. The chain uses TRBV5-1 and TRBJ2-7; 7 bases are a match to TRBD1. The junction had 8 bases not matched to a gene; V was cut back by 5 bases and J by 0 bases. The CDR3 is made up of 15 amino acids. CDR1 and CDR2 from the germline V gene are SGHRS and YFSETQ. The CDR3 sequence is CASSLLGQSSYEQYF. The CDR3 DNA follows: TGCGCCAGCAGTCTGCTGGGACAGAGCTCCTACGAGCAGTACTTC.

The CDR3 loop reads CASNLDRGIEAFF. The DNA of the CDR3 is TGCGCCAGCAACCTGGACAGGGGAATTGAAGCTTTCTTT. This sequence joins TRBV23-1 and TRBJ1-1; TRBD1 matches 9 bases. TRBV23-1 falls under the ORF class, with uncertain function. This CDR3 is built from 13 residues. With V trimmed by 7 bases and J by 7 bases, 7 bases remained unmatched.

This clone was observed a few times. The chain links TRBV30 to TRBJ2-2; 15 bases are a match to TRBD2. With V trimmed by 8 bases and J by 6 bases, 7 bases remained unmatched. This CDR3 spans 15 amino acids. From germline, CDR1 is GTSNPN and CDR2 SVGIG (reference sequence). CDR3 nucleotides: TGTGCCCGAGGGACTAGCGGGAGGTTCGCCGGGGAGCTGTTTTTT. It codes for CARGTSGRFAGELFF.

This chain uses TRBV2 with TRBJ1-2; 7 bases align to TRBD1. The length of the CDR3 is 12 residues. V dropped 6 bases and J dropped 3; count of bases not matched to a gene: 1. From germline, CDR1 is SNHLY and CDR2 FYNNEI. The CDR3 protein is CASSDRDYGYTF. CDR3 sequence (DNA): TGTGCCAGCAGCGACAGGGACTATGGCTACACCTTC. The whole variable domain, filled in from reference TRBV2 and TRBJ1-2, reads EPEVTQTPSHQVTQMGQEVILRCVPISNHLYFYWYRQILGQKVEFLVSFYNNEISEKSEIFDDQFSVERPDGSNFTLKIRSTKLEDSAMYFCASSDRDYGYTFGSGTRLTVV.

Comment on this clone: In the same sample, other DNA sequences code for this CDR3. The chain couples TRBV11-3 to TRBJ1-1; D is unresolved. CDR3 length equals 13 residues. The germline CDR1 and CDR2 sequences are SGHNT and YENEEA. The V end was cut by 1 base, the J end by 0 bases, with 3 bases between. The CDR3 DNA is TGTGCCAGCAGCTTAGTCGTGAACACTGAAGCTTTCTTT. Translating it yields CASSLVVNTEAFF.

This clone was observed once. Here the CDR3 DNA reads TGTGCCAGCAGGGATAGGGGGGGAGGCACTGAAGCTTTCTTT. Encoded protein: CASRDRGGGTEAFF. The rearrangement joins TRBV6-6 to TRBJ1-1, with D perhaps matching TRBD1 (6 bases). This CDR3 is built from 14 residues. Germline V gives CDR1 MNHNY, CDR2 SVGAGI (reference sequence). The ends were cut back, 6 bases at V and 4 bases at J, with 15 bases in the middle.

This chain joins TRBV27 and TRBJ1-2; D is perhaps TRBD1 (6 bases). Trimming took off 4 bases at V and 2 bases at J, with 14 bases between the two ends. The CDR3 runs to 15 residues. CDR1 and CDR2 from the germline V gene are MNHEY and SMNVEV (reference sequence). CDR3 loop: CASSSIMGTNYGYTF. The CDR3 DNA is TGTGCCAGCAGTTCTATAATGGGGACAAACTATGGCTACACCTTC.

The chain is built from TRBV2 and TRBJ2-7; a weak D match, TRBD1 (5 bases). Deletions cut 8 bases from V and 2 bases from J, with 19 bases between. Germline loops: CDR1 SNHLY, CDR2 FYNNEI. The CDR3 totals 15 residues. CDR3 sequence (DNA): TGTGCCAGCCGCGAAAAAACAGGTAACACCTACGAGCAGTACTTC. Residues: CASREKTGNTYEQYF.

This chain joins TRBV10-3 and TRBJ2-7; 9 bases match TRBD1. This CDR3 contains 14 residues. Germline-derived CDR1 and CDR2 are ENHRY and SYGVKD. Germline trimming cut 2 bases from V and 7 bases from J; bases unmatched to any gene: 6. The CDR3 loop reads CAISEGTGPLEQYF. DNA of the CDR3: TGTGCCATCAGTGAGGGGACAGGGCCCCTGGAGCAGTACTTC.

This clone has just a few counts. A read error may produce the germline difference seen at one junction end. The chain links TRBV7-7 to TRBJ2-7; D is possibly TRBD1 (6 bases). The CDR3 is 13 amino acids. The germline V gene has CDR1 SSHAT and CDR2 FNYEAQ (reference sequence). CDR3 coding DNA: TGTGCTAGCAGCGGAGCAGGGGACAACCACTTGTACTTC. As protein: CASSGAGDNHLYF.

J is TRBJ2-5 and V is TRBV4-2; 9 nucleotides align to TRBD2. Trimming at V came to 0 bases and at J to 7 bases, leaving 9 bases not matched to a gene. The CDR3 is 16 residues long. Germline assignment: CDR1 LGHNA and CDR2 YNFKEQ. In DNA, the CDR3 is TGTGCCAGCAGCCAAGATCAGCGGGGGGAAGGGGGGACCCAGTACTTC. Residues: CASSQDQRGEGGTQYF.

In its sample, this clone was seen a few times. J is TRBJ2-3 and V is TRBV4-1, with 12 bases aligning to TRBD2. The trim removed 1 base at V and 6 bases at J, leaving 11 bases unmatched. CDR3 length: 18 residues. The germline gives CDR1 MGHRA, CDR2 YSYEKL. DNA for the CDR3: TGCGCCAGCAGCCAAGTGATCCCGACTAGCGGGAGAGGGGATACGCAGTATTTT. Its translation is CASSQVIPTSGRGDTQYF.

The chain employs TRBV7-2 and TRBJ1-2, with a possible D match to TRBD1 (6 bases). This CDR3 spans 17 amino acids. CDR1 is SGHTA and CDR2 is FQGNSA in the germline V gene. Trimming took 5 bases from V and 0 from J, leaving 19 bases between them. The CDR3 loop is CASSPEIWDTSNYGYTF. The CDR3 coding sequence is TGTGCCAGCAGCCCAGAAATCTGGGACACCTCTAACTATGGCTACACCTTC.

The V call is TRBV5-1, the J call TRBJ2-2; perhaps TRBD1 as D (6 bases). Germline V CDR1 and CDR2: SGHRS, YFSETQ. This CDR3 is 15 amino acids long. The V end was cut by 6 bases, the J end by 0 bases, with 12 bases between. The CDR3 here is CASTPGHSNTGELFF. Here the CDR3 DNA reads TGCGCCAGCACCCCGGGACATTCGAACACCGGGGAGCTGTTTTTT.

The chain carries TRBV5-6 and TRBJ2-1; 12 bases fit TRBD2. The germline V gene has CDR1 SGHDT and CDR2 YYEEEE. V was pared by 4 bases and J by 7 bases, with 12 bases of the junction left unmatched. The CDR3 is made up of 17 amino acids. CDR3 amino acids: CASSPLASGRARNEQFF. In nucleotides, the CDR3 is TGTGCCAGCAGCCCCCTGGCTAGCGGGAGGGCGAGGAATGAGCAGTTCTTC.

V gene TRBV5-1 combines with J gene TRBJ2-2; the D gene is possibly TRBD2 (5 bases). The ends were cut back, 4 bases at V and 5 bases at J, with 15 bases in the middle. CDR1 is SGHRS and CDR2 is YFSETQ in the germline V gene. This CDR3 spans 15 amino acids. The CDR3 protein is CASSPDRTRTGELFF. Here the CDR3 DNA reads TGCGCCAGCAGCCCAGACCGGACTCGTACCGGGGAGCTGTTTTTT.

This sequence joins TRBV19 and TRBJ2-7; D is perhaps TRBD1 (6 bases). Germline assignment: CDR1 LNHDA and CDR2 SQIVND (reference sequence). V lost 5 bases to trimming and J lost 0 bases, with 11 bases between them. This CDR3 is built from 14 residues. The CDR3 spells CASSLTGRSYEQYF. As DNA, the CDR3 is TGTGCCAGTAGTTTGACAGGCCGCTCCTACGAGCAGTACTTC.